These 30 T cell receptor beta chains originate from one sample sequenced in a study of blood T cell repertoires in COVID-19. Data came from immunoSEQ multiplex PCR; TCRdb stores just in-frame clones and leaves some out. Of some 150,000 clones in the sample, approximately 78% were seen once. The sequenced material came from peripheral blood. The source is a woman aged 80 or over with acute or convalescent COVID-19.

CDR3 nucleotide sequence: TGTGCCAGCAGCTATTATAATCAGACTAACTATGGCTACACCTTC. As protein: CASSYYNQTNYGYTF. The V and J genes are TRBV3-1 (or the pseudogene TRBV3-2) and TRBJ1-2; D gene ambiguous. Germline assignment: CDR1 LGHDT and CDR2 YNNKEL (reference sequence). Trimming pared 5 bases from V and 0 bases from J, leaving 13 bases between. This CDR3 comprises 15 residues.

In nucleotides, the CDR3 is TGTGCCAGCAGCCCCGGGGGGGCGCAAGGGCAGTCACCCCTCCACTTT. It encodes CASSPGGAQGQSPLHF. The genes are TRBV5-4 and TRBJ1-6; possible D gene TRBD1, 6 bases. The germline V gene encodes CDR1 SGHNT and CDR2 YYREEE (reference sequence). The CDR3 covers 16 residues. Trimming pared 4 bases from V and 10 bases from J, leaving 21 bases between.

The chain carries TRBV7-9 and TRBJ2-7, with D possibly matching TRBD2 (5 bases). Trimming left V 3 bases short and J 2 bases short, with 20 bases between. The CDR3 loop spans 17 amino acids. CDR1 and CDR2 (germline): SEHNR, FQNEAQ (reference sequence). The CDR3 DNA reads as TGTGCCAGCAGCTTTTATGTATGGGGAGTGAGAGCCTACGAGCAGTACTTC. It translates to CASSFYVWGVRAYEQYF. The variable domain in full, completed from reference TRBV7-9 and TRBJ2-7, reads DTGVSQNPRHKITKRGQNVTFRCDPISEHNRLYWYRQTLGQGPEFLTYFQNEAQLEKSRLLSDRFSAERPKGSFSTLEIQRTEQGDSAMYLCASSFYVWGVRAYEQYFGPGTRLTVT.

The CDR3 DNA sequence: TGTGCCAGCAGTTTTTGGGGGAGGGGTGTAGCAAGTGAGCAGTTCTTC. This sequence encodes CASSFWGRGVASEQFF. This chain connects TRBV27 to TRBJ2-1, with TRBD2 matching over 7 bases. This CDR3 spans 16 amino acids. The junction had 14 bases not matched to a gene; V was cut back by 3 bases and J by 9 bases. Germline V lookup: CDR1 MNHEY, CDR2 SMNVEV (reference sequence).

The CDR3 DNA is TGTGCCAGCAGCTATAGGCCAATTGACTATGCTTACGGGGAGCTGTTTTTT. This gives the protein CASSYRPIDYAYGELFF. The chain combines TRBV7-2 with TRBJ2-2, with a possible D match to TRBD2 (5 bases). There are 17 residues in the CDR3. Trimming shortened V by 4 bases and J by 7 bases, and 22 bases separated the two germline ends. The germline gives CDR1 SGHTA, CDR2 FQGNSA.

The chain employs TRBV4-1 and TRBJ1-4; possible D gene TRBD1, 5 bases. Germline-derived CDR1 and CDR2 are MGHRA and YSYEKL. V lost 1 base and J 4 bases, leaving 10 bases between the germline ends. CDR3 length: 15 residues. Here the CDR3 reads CASSQVQAYNEKLFF. The CDR3 DNA sequence: TGCGCCAGCAGCCAAGTACAGGCCTATAATGAAAAACTGTTTTTT.

The chain links TRBV19 to TRBJ1-1, with 7 bases matching TRBD1. The CDR3 totals 14 residues. Germline-derived CDR1 and CDR2 are LNHDA and SQIVND (reference sequence). The V segment lost 5 bases and the J segment 1 base; nucleotides outside the gene matches: 4. CDR3 coding DNA: TGTGCCAGTAGTGTCGGGACAGCGAACACTGAAGCTTTCTTT. Encoded protein: CASSVGTANTEAFF.

V is TRBV18 and J is TRBJ1-1; tentatively, D is TRBD1 (5 bases). Trimming removed 5 bases from V and 10 bases from J, with 17 bases in between. Germline V lookup: CDR1 KGHSH, CDR2 LQKENI. This CDR3 spans 13 amino acids. In nucleotides, the CDR3 is TGTGCCAGCTCAACCCAGGGCCAGGTTTCAGCTTTCTTT. It is translated as CASSTQGQVSAFF.

The chain combines TRBV29-1 with TRBJ2-1; the match to TRBD2 covers 13 bases. V was pared by 2 bases and J by 7 bases, with 5 bases of the junction left unmatched. The CDR3 totals 15 residues. The V gene's germline CDR1 is SQVTM and CDR2 ANQGSEA. The CDR3 loop is CSVEPPTSGGNEQFF. CDR3 DNA: TGCAGCGTTGAACCCCCGACTAGCGGGGGGAATGAGCAGTTCTTC.

The J gene is TRBJ1-2, the V gene TRBV5-1; 7 positions match TRBD1. The CDR3 length is 15 residues. Germline V gene sequence: CDR1 SGHRS, CDR2 YFSETQ. The J segment lost 4 bases and the V segment lost 4 bases, leaving 10 bases of the junction unmatched. The CDR3 nucleotides are TGCGCCAGCAGCGTAACAGGGGACGGCCTCTATGGCTACACCTTC. This translates into CASSVTGDGLYGYTF.

The chain combines TRBV28 with TRBJ1-3, with a weak D call TRBD1 (5 bases). The ends were cut back, 3 bases at V and 1 base at J, with 10 bases in the middle. The CDR3 runs 15 residues. From germline, CDR1 is MDHEN and CDR2 SYDVKM. This CDR3 is CASSFQHRSGNTIYF. CDR3 nucleotides: TGTGCCAGCAGTTTTCAACACAGGTCTGGAAACACCATATATTTT.

This chain uses TRBV4-2 with TRBJ2-5; D gene uncertain. V dropped 1 base and J dropped 1 base, with 13 bases sitting between them. The CDR3 is 16 amino acids. The germline V gene has CDR1 LGHNA and CDR2 YNFKEQ. The CDR3 DNA reads as TGTGCCAGCAGCCAAGTGAGTTCCGATACCCAAGAGACCCAGTACTTC. Its protein is CASSQVSSDTQETQYF.

The chain uses TRBV28 and TRBJ1-2, with no clear D. Germline CDR1 and CDR2: MDHEN and SYDVKM. V lost 7 bases, J lost 7 bases, and 34 bases lay in between. The CDR3 consists of 19 residues. The CDR3 sequence is CASNTAPFHLRVTMSGYTF. Here the CDR3 DNA reads TGTGCCAGCAATACGGCCCCTTTTCACCTTCGGGTAACGATGAGTGGCTACACCTTC.

This chain links TRBV5-1 with TRBJ1-1; 8 bases align to TRBD1. Germline V CDR1 and CDR2: SGHRS, YFSETQ. V dropped 3 bases and J dropped 1; count of bases not matched to a gene: 5. This CDR3 is built from 15 residues. The CDR3 loop is CASSWQTGGNTEAFF. The CDR3 DNA reads as TGCGCCAGCAGCTGGCAAACAGGGGGGAACACTGAAGCTTTCTTT.

This chain joins TRBV7-2 and TRBJ2-7; 8 bases line up with TRBD2. With 5 bases clipped from V and 7 bases from J, the junction kept 13 bases outside the gene matches. There are 15 residues in the CDR3. Germline lookup yields CDR1 SGHTA and CDR2 FQGNSA. The CDR3 here is CASSPHGGVTGEQYF. Written as DNA, the CDR3 is TGTGCCAGCAGCCCGCACGGGGGGGTAACGGGGGAGCAGTACTTC.

The chain links TRBV5-1 to TRBJ2-3, with 8 bases lining up with TRBD1. J was trimmed by 5 bases and V by 4 bases; bases with no gene match: 18. Germline assignment: CDR1 SGHRS and CDR2 YFSETQ. The CDR3 is made up of 18 amino acids. Here the CDR3 DNA reads TGCGCCAGCAGCCCCCGCCGGTTCGGGACAGGCACTTTAGATACGCAGTATTTT. Translation gives CASSPRRFGTGTLDTQYF.

The chain employs TRBV4-1 and TRBJ1-2, with 7 positions matching TRBD1. V was pared by 2 bases and J by 6 bases, with 12 bases of the junction left unmatched. The germline V gene encodes CDR1 MGHRA and CDR2 YSYEKL. The CDR3 totals 16 residues. The CDR3 bases are TGCGCCAGCAGCCAATTGTGGGACAGCGACGAACATGGCTACACCTTC. Protein product: CASSQLWDSDEHGYTF.

The chain uses TRBV6-5 and TRBJ2-7; D is undetermined. CDR1 is MNHEY, CDR2 SVGAGI, per germline. The V end lost 6 bases, the J end lost 3 bases, and 12 bases lay between the germline ends. The CDR3 covers 13 residues. CDR3 in DNA: TGTGCCAGCAGAAGCATCGGTGGCTACGAGCAGTACTTC. Protein: CASRSIGGYEQYF.

This clone was recorded only once. V gene TRBV5-5 combines with J gene TRBJ2-7; 14 bases are shared with TRBD2. This CDR3 comprises 16 residues. Per the germline V gene, CDR1 is SGHKS and CDR2 is YYEKEE (reference sequence). Unmatched junction bases numbered 6, after V lost 3 bases and J lost 4 bases. This chain's CDR3 is CASSSSTSGRGYEQYF. CDR3 coding DNA: TGTGCCAGCAGCTCATCGACTAGCGGGAGGGGGTACGAGCAGTACTTC.

This clone was counted a few times. The CDR3 nucleotides are TGTGCCAGTAAGCCCCAGGGTACCAACTATGGCTACACCTTC. It yields the protein CASKPQGTNYGYTF. The V gene is TRBV19, the J gene TRBJ1-2, with D possibly matching TRBD1 (5 bases). CDR1 is LNHDA, CDR2 SQIVND, per germline (reference sequence). This CDR3 has 14 amino acids. The V end lost 7 bases, the J end lost 2 bases, and 14 bases lay between the germline ends.

This clone was observed a few times. The chain recombines TRBV15 with TRBJ1-2; D unresolved. This CDR3 is 13 amino acids long. Between the trimmed V and J ends, which lost 0 bases and 4 bases, there was a span of 6 bases. The germline V gene has CDR1 LNHNV and CDR2 YYDKDF (reference sequence). In DNA form, the CDR3 reads TGTGCCACCAGCAGAGACACTATCTATGGCTACACCTTC. Its protein is CATSRDTIYGYTF.

The rearrangement links TRBV28 to TRBJ2-3; 10 nucleotides align to TRBD1. CDR3 size: 18 residues. Germline CDR1 and CDR2: MDHEN and SYDVKM. Trimming at V came to 2 bases and at J to 6 bases, leaving 14 bases not matched to a gene. The CDR3: CASSLDRGRPPSHDTQYF. For the CDR3, the DNA is TGTGCCAGCAGTTTAGACAGGGGGCGTCCCCCTAGCCACGATACGCAGTATTTT.

This chain connects TRBV3-1 (or the pseudogene TRBV3-2) to TRBJ2-3; D gene uncertain. Trimming removed 4 bases at V and 0 bases at J, with 8 bases between. This CDR3 has 14 amino acids. Germline V lookup: CDR1 LGHDT, CDR2 YNNKEL (reference sequence). The CDR3 here is CASSPMASTDTQYF. DNA of the CDR3: TGTGCCAGCAGCCCCATGGCTAGCACAGATACGCAGTATTTT.

This sequence joins TRBV19 and TRBJ2-1; 12 nucleotides line up with TRBD2. The CDR3 loop spans 18 amino acids. With 7 bases clipped from V and 3 bases from J, the junction kept 13 bases outside the gene matches. Germline-derived CDR1 and CDR2 are LNHDA and SQIVND (reference sequence). The CDR3 DNA sequence: TGTGCCAGTACTTCTTTTCGGGGGACTAGCGGGTACTACAATGAGCAGTTCTTC. It specifies CASTSFRGTSGYYNEQFF.

J is TRBJ2-1 and V is TRBV5-4, with 7 bases matching TRBD2. This CDR3 spans 16 amino acids. Trimming took 3 bases from V and 0 from J; bases not matched to a gene: 6. Germline V CDR1 and CDR2: SGHNT, YYREEE (reference sequence). The CDR3: CASSSGGGGSYNEQFF. In DNA form, the CDR3 reads TGTGCCAGCAGCTCTGGTGGGGGGGGCTCCTACAATGAGCAGTTCTTC.

This clone has only one observation. This chain connects TRBV19 to TRBJ2-5; 9 bases are a match to TRBD2. The CDR3 sequence is 14 residues long. Germline V gene lookup returns CDR1 LNHDA and CDR2 SQIVND (reference sequence). The junction had 6 bases not matched to a gene; V was cut back by 6 bases and J by 4 bases. The CDR3 loop is CASRLAGDRETQYF. Here the CDR3 DNA reads TGTGCCAGTAGATTAGCGGGAGATCGAGAGACCCAGTACTTC.

The CDR3 bases are TGTGCCAGCAGGCGGACAGGGAGGAACCAAGAGACCCAGTACTTC. Its translation is CASRRTGRNQETQYF. The J gene is TRBJ2-5, the V gene TRBV11-2, with 8 bases matching TRBD1. Germline CDR1 is SGHAT and CDR2 is FQNNGV. Trimming at V came to 6 bases and at J to 0 bases, leaving 6 bases not matched to a gene. The CDR3 is made up of 15 amino acids.

The chain employs TRBV4-1 and TRBJ2-2, with a tentative D call TRBD1 (6 bases). CDR1 and CDR2 from the germline V gene are MGHRA and YSYEKL. Deletions cut 4 bases from V and 1 base from J, with 7 bases between. The CDR3 consists of 14 residues. The CDR3 region is CASSRRGNTGELFF. The CDR3 DNA follows: TGCGCCAGCAGCCGCAGGGGGAACACCGGGGAGCTGTTTTTT.

V usage is TRBV28 and J usage is TRBJ1-3, with TRBD1 as a possible D gene (5 bases). Germline V gene data show CDR1 as MDHEN and CDR2 as SYDVKM. The length of the CDR3 is 15 residues. Trimming shortened V by 7 bases and J by 1 base, and 14 bases separated the two germline ends. This chain's CDR3 is CASILSGGSGNTIYF. In DNA form, the CDR3 reads TGTGCCAGCATCTTATCCGGGGGATCTGGAAACACCATATATTTT.

The J gene is TRBJ1-3, the V gene TRBV2; tentatively, D is TRBD1 (5 bases). Trimming took off 6 bases at V and 0 bases at J, with 21 bases between the two ends. Per the germline V gene, CDR1 is SNHLY and CDR2 is FYNNEI. The CDR3 has 18 amino acids. The CDR3 protein is CASSVSMTESFSGNTIYF. The CDR3 DNA reads as TGTGCCAGCAGCGTCTCTATGACAGAGAGTTTCTCTGGAAACACCATATATTTT.